This is a list of T cell receptor beta chains from one sample in a study of blood T cell repertoires in COVID-19. The protocol was immunoSEQ multiplex PCR, while the TCRdb copy is restricted to in-frame clones and leaves out a portion. In the table there are a few hundred thousand clones, approximately 86% of which are singletons. The source material was peripheral blood. The receptor set was obtained from a woman in her 50s with active or convalescent COVID-19. Each CDR3 is given with its conserved first and last residue. A D gene is named only where the DNA matches it firmly.

CDR3,V,D,J,length
CASSSTGVYGQPQHF,TRBV5-6,TRBD1,TRBJ1-5,15
CASSGEAGTARDNEQFF,TRBV9,-,TRBJ2-1,17
CASRVLAGVLNEQFF,TRBV2,TRBD2,TRBJ2-1,15
CASSLQGDNEQFF,TRBV9,TRBD1,TRBJ2-1,13
CASSVRGEGQQHEQYF,TRBV9,-,TRBJ2-7,16
CASRLAGGPGSWDEQFF,TRBV19,TRBD2,TRBJ2-1,17
CASSQGLAGRGDTQYF,TRBV4-1,TRBD2,TRBJ2-3,16
CASSLASGQNRNEKLFF,TRBV7-9,-,TRBJ1-4,17
CAWRTGRNEKLFF,TRBV30,TRBD1,TRBJ1-4,13
CSARDSTYEQYF,TRBV29-1,TRBD1,TRBJ2-7,12
CASSLGVVPSGQETQYF,TRBV5-5,-,TRBJ2-5,17
CAISPWTGANTGELFF,TRBV10-3,TRBD1,TRBJ2-2,16
CASSLDPLGASYEQYF,TRBV5-1,-,TRBJ2-7,16
CATSRDLGLNTEAFF,TRBV15,-,TRBJ1-1,15
CASSQSGGMNTEAFF,TRBV11-2,-,TRBJ1-1,15
CASRRGQIQPQHF,TRBV12-3/TRBV12-4,-,TRBJ1-5,13
CASSSAYEQYF,TRBV6-5,-,TRBJ2-7,11
CASSRTGYSYGYTF,TRBV6-6,TRBD1,TRBJ1-2,14
CASKSYQGEQYF,TRBV6-6,-,TRBJ2-7,12